This record looks at one TCR beta chain sequence and its context. Its antigen target is currently unknown. No much larger clonotype is one base removed from it; base qualities were not supplied. Each collaborating institution followed its own protocols to collect whole blood in K2EDTA tubes. Collaborator samples were shipped for TCRbeta analysis as frozen whole blood, isolated PBMCs, or DNA extracted from either sample type. TCRbeta CDR3 regions were amplified from genomic DNA using the immunoSEQ Assay, a bias-controlled multiplex PCR. The authors' analysis ran thus. Within the assay, amplification of reference gene primers was used to estimate how many nucleated cells each sample contained. To quantify the absolute abundance of each unique TCRbeta CDR3 rearrangement, sequence reads were collapsed and filtered. For each sample, productive Simpson clonality was calculated as the square root of Simpson's diversity index across productive rearrangements. What TCRdb holds here is the immuneACCESS table cut down to in-frame rearrangements. Part of the clones is not present; checked against another copy, under half of the missing clones reflect an unresolved V gene, and the others are unexplained. V and J calls and clone size follow that table, whereas D and trimming were derived from the DNA. This sample lists about 200,000 clones; over 75% were detected once. Roughly 0.56% of the sample lies in the top ten.

Counted from cysteine to phenylalanine, this CDR3 has 14 amino acids. Only the CDR3 part of the read is kept: 42 bases, read in frame from the first base. At the junction V is shortened by 7 bases and J by 2 bases; bases outside the gene matches: 3. CDR1 is given as MNHEY and CDR2 as SVGAGI, both from the germline V gene. This entry belongs to a study of blood T cell repertoires in COVID-19 (dated by TCRdb to the early 2020s). Regarding the study in general: The collaborator samples originated in the United States, Italy and Spain and spanned the acute and convalescent phases of COVID-19. The material from the prospective study consisted of cDNA or gDNA derived from T cells, B-cell-depleted T cells, or PBMCs. Nearly every sample came with metadata listing a de-identified subject ID, COVID-19 status, age in years and sex. Samples came from the ongoing ImmuneRACE study (first 160 participants) plus 1,254 subjects from 6 global collaborators. HLA class I and class II types, where available, came from metadata supplied by the sample provider rather than from assay-based typing. Subjects who had been exposed to COVID-19, were actively infected with it, or had recovered from it provided the deeply sampled blood TCRbeta repertoires that made up the dataset. The repertoires were made available in a free public database intended to serve as a resource for research on the immune response to SARS-CoV-2. The research as a whole found: How much clinical and demographic metadata was included differed by source and by participant, and the metadata was provided uncurated.

This clonotype originated in a man in his fifties with acute or convalescent COVID-19. The chain joins TRBV6-5 to TRBJ2-3; 10 junctional bases match TRBD1. The sequenced material came from peripheral blood. The sequenced DNA: TGTGCCAGCACTGGGACAGGGGTCACAGATACGCAGTATTTT. This yields the protein CASTGTGVTDTQYF.